Following are 3 T cell receptor beta chains from one sample sequenced in a study of immune characterization of retroperitoneal liposarcoma. One entry per CDR3 protein results from TCRdb running MiXCR on the PCR reads. This table has about 10,000 distinct CDR3 sequences, 28% appearing once. The sample comprised tumor tissue. Every receptor here comes from a male donor with retroperitoneal liposarcoma.

This chain uses TRBV24-1 with TRBJ2-1; D possibly corresponds to TRBD2 (7 bases). The DNA end is more similar to TRBJ2-7, so the J call may be wrong. The CDR3 has 15 residues. Germline V gene sequence: CDR1 KGHDR, CDR2 SFDVKD. The CDR3, as DNA: TGTGCCACCAGTGATGGGGGGGCTCGTTACAATGAGCAGTACTTC. Residues: CATSDGGARYNEQYF.

This clonotype counts as large (0.1 to 1%). This rearrangement joins TRBV10-2 to TRBJ2-1; unclear D gene. The better agreement between TRBJ2-7 and the DNA end casts doubt on the J call. This CDR3 spans 13 amino acids. In germline, CDR1 is WSHSY, CDR2 SAAADI. CDR3 sequence: CASSETPPPEQYF. For the CDR3, the DNA is TGCGCCAGCAGTGAAACACCTCCCCCCGAGCAGTACTTC.

V gene TRBV11-2 combines with J gene TRBJ2-3; no clear D gene. V was shortened by 0 bases and J by 7 bases, with 5 bases between the two germline ends. CDR3 length: 12 amino acids. From germline, CDR1 is SGHAT and CDR2 FQNNGV. The CDR3 sequence: CASSLDRHTQYF. CDR3 sequence (DNA): TGTGCCAGCAGCTTAGATCGGCATACGCAGTATTTT.